A single sample is the source of the 16 T cell receptor beta chains below, sequenced in a study of shared T cell receptors in the human thymus. Libraries were prepared by immunoSEQ multiplex PCR; TCRdb keeps only in-frame clonotypes and omits some of them. The sample lists hundreds of thousands of clones, over 75% occurring once. These data also formed part of another study, on human thymus T cells.

The source material was thymocytes. The origin of the receptors is a boy younger than two with a congenital heart defect.

The rearrangement uses TRBV27 and TRBJ2-5; the D gene is possibly TRBD1 (6 bases). Trimming cost V 6 bases and J 2 bases, with 22 bases left between them. CDR3 length: 17 amino acids. Looked up from germline, CDR1 is MNHEY and CDR2 is SMNVEV (reference sequence). In DNA, the CDR3 is TGTGCCAGCAGCCCACCCCGGGACACAATAACTCAAGAGACCCAGTACTTC. It yields the protein CASSPPRDTITQETQYF.

This rearrangement joins TRBV30 to TRBJ2-3, with TRBD2 matching over 8 bases. The CDR3 covers 13 residues. After removal of 3 bases from V and 2 bases from J, the junction contained 1 base not matched to a gene. Germline lookup yields CDR1 GTSNPN and CDR2 SVGIG (reference sequence). CDR3 DNA: TGTGCCTGGAGCGGGGGGGACACAGATACGCAGTATTTT. Protein product: CAWSGGDTDTQYF.

This chain uses TRBV7-6 with TRBJ2-2; weak D call: TRBD2 (7 bases). This CDR3 region has 16 residues. The germline V gene encodes CDR1 SGHVS and CDR2 FNYEAQ. V dropped 3 bases and J dropped 4 bases, with 15 bases sitting between them. CDR3 sequence (DNA): TGTGCCAGCAGCTTTCTCGGGGGGCGCGTCACCGGGGAGCTGTTTTTT. Translated, it gives CASSFLGGRVTGELFF.

The rearrangement uses TRBV11-3 and TRBJ1-1; tentative D call: TRBD1 (5 bases). The V gene lost 2 bases and the J gene lost 3 bases, with 10 bases spanning the gap. The CDR3 is 14 residues long. CDR1 and CDR2 from the germline V gene are SGHNT and YENEEA. In DNA, the CDR3 is TGTGCCAGCAGCTTACAGGGCTCGGACACTGAAGCTTTCTTT. Its protein product is CASSLQGSDTEAFF.

This chain joins TRBV6-6 and TRBJ2-3; tentatively, D is TRBD1 (5 bases). CDR3 length: 14 residues. CDR1 MNHNY and CDR2 SVGAGI come from the germline V gene (reference sequence). With 5 bases removed from V and 2 bases from J, the gap between germline ends came to 11 bases. This chain's CDR3 is CASSRLTDTDTQYF. The DNA of the CDR3 is TGTGCCAGCAGTCGTCTGACAGACACAGATACGCAGTATTTT.

The chain is built from TRBV28 and TRBJ2-3, with D perhaps TRBD1 (6 bases). The CDR3 is made up of 16 amino acids. In germline, CDR1 is MDHEN, CDR2 SYDVKM. V lost 6 bases to trimming and J lost 0 bases, with 16 bases between them. CDR3 region: CASSTGQNTSTDTQYF. The CDR3 region has the DNA TGTGCCAGCAGCACGGGACAAAACACTAGCACAGATACGCAGTATTTT.

The genes are TRBV14 and TRBJ2-1; 10 bases are a match to TRBD2. The CDR3 spans 20 residues. V gave up 0 bases and J gave up 5 bases; unmatched junction bases: 16. Germline V gene lookup returns CDR1 SGHDN and CDR2 FVKESK. CDR3 nucleotide sequence: TGTGCCAGCAGCCAAGATTGGTATGGGTGCCCTAGCGGGGGAAACAATGAGCAGTTCTTC. This translates into CASSQDWYGCPSGGNNEQFF.

The chain combines TRBV7-9 with TRBJ1-6; D is perhaps TRBD1 (6 bases). The germline CDR1 and CDR2 sequences are SEHNR and FQNEAQ (reference sequence). The length of the CDR3 is 15 residues. The V end lost 2 bases, the J end lost 6 bases, and 11 bases lay between the germline ends. DNA for the CDR3: TGTGCCAGCAGCTTAAAGGGGGGGCCTAATTCACCCCTCCACTTT. Its translation is CASSLKGGPNSPLHF.

The V call is TRBV20-1, the J call TRBJ1-2; no reliable D call. The CDR3 length is 11 residues. Germline CDR1 DFQATT, CDR2 SNEGSKA (reference sequence). The V end was cut by 0 bases, the J end by 8 bases, with 7 bases between. CDR3 nucleotides: TGCAGTGCTAGAGACCCGTTGGGCTACACCTTC. Translating gives CSARDPLGYTF.

This chain uses TRBV4-1 with TRBJ2-1; 11 bases match TRBD1. J lost 8 bases, V lost 1 base, and 7 bases had no gene match. Germline loops: CDR1 MGHRA, CDR2 YSYEKL. This CDR3 comprises 16 residues. The DNA of the CDR3 is TGCGCCAGCAGCCAAGCCCGGGGACAGGGGGGGGATGAGCAGTTCTTC. As protein: CASSQARGQGGDEQFF.

V usage is TRBV5-6 and J usage is TRBJ2-5, with no clear D. V lost 5 bases and J 5 bases, leaving 13 bases between the germline ends. The CDR3 loop spans 13 amino acids. Germline V lookup: CDR1 SGHDT, CDR2 YYEEEE. The CDR3, as DNA: TGTGCCAGCAGGGTTGCGGCAAGGGAGACCCAGTACTTC. Its translation is CASRVAARETQYF.

The chain employs TRBV15 and TRBJ2-3; maybe TRBD2 (5 bases). This CDR3 has 14 amino acids. V was clipped by 4 bases and J by 5 bases, with 13 bases between them. CDR1 LNHNV and CDR2 YYDKDF come from the germline V gene (reference sequence). CDR3 sequence (DNA): TGTGCCACCAGCACGAAGAGGGTCTTAGATACGCAGTATTTT. This sequence encodes CATSTKRVLDTQYF.

This clone has only one observation. The chain joins TRBV10-3 to TRBJ1-5; 11 bases fit TRBD1. CDR3 length: 16 residues. V lost 8 bases to trimming and J lost 2 bases; unmatched junction nucleotides: 8. CDR1 and CDR2 from the germline V gene are ENHRY and SYGVKD. The CDR3 DNA reads as TGTGCCATCTCAACGGGACAGGGGGGGGGCAATCAGCCCCAGCATTTT. Translating gives CAISTGQGGGNQPQHF.

CDR3: CAIWLPSYGYTF. As DNA, the CDR3 is TGTGCCATCTGGTTACCGAGCTATGGCTACACCTTC. The rearrangement uses TRBV10-3 and TRBJ1-2; D remains unclear. The CDR3 totals 12 residues. Germline V lookup: CDR1 ENHRY, CDR2 SYGVKD. The germline V and J ends were trimmed by 8 bases and 4 bases, with 11 bases remaining between them.

The rearrangement uses TRBV14 and TRBJ2-7, with 7 bases matching TRBD1. Germline V gene lookup returns CDR1 SGHDN and CDR2 FVKESK. The CDR3 totals 15 residues. V was clipped by 7 bases and J by 0 bases; unmatched bases: 9. The DNA for the CDR3 is TGTGCCAGCACTCACCTGGGACAGCACTCCTACGAGCAGTACTTC. The encoded protein is CASTHLGQHSYEQYF.

The chain has TRBV28 and TRBJ2-7; D might be TRBD2 (5 bases). The CDR3 has 12 residues. The V end was cut by 4 bases, the J end by 10 bases, with 14 bases between. Germline V CDR1 and CDR2: MDHEN, SYDVKM. CDR3 sequence (DNA): TGTGCCAGCAGTTCCGGGATCCCCGATCAGTACTTC. It specifies CASSSGIPDQYF.